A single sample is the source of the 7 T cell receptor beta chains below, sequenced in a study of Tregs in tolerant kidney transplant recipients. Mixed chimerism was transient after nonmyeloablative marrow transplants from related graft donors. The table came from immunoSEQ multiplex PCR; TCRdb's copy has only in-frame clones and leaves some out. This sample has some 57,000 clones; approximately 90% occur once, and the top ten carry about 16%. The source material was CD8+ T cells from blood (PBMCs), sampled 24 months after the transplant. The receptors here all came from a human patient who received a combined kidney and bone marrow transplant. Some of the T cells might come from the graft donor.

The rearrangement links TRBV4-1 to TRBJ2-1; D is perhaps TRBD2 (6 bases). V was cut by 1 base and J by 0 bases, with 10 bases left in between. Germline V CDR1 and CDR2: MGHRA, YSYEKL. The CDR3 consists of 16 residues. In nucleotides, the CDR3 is TGCGCCAGCAGCCAAGGGCGGGGAAGCTCCTACAATGAGCAGTTCTTC. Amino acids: CASSQGRGSSYNEQFF.

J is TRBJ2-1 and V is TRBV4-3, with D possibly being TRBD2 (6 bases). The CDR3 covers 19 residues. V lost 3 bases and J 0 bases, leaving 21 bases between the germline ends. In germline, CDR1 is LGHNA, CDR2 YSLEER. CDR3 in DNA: TGCGCCAGCAGCCATACACTCCGGGACTCAATAAGCTCCTACAATGAGCAGTTCTTC. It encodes CASSHTLRDSISSYNEQFF.

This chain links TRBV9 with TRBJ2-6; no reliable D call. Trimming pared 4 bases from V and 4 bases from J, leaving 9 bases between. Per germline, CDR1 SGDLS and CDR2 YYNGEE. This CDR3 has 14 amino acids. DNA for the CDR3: TGTGCCAGCAGCTACGGGTCCGGGGCCAACGTCCTGACTTTC. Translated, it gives CASSYGSGANVLTF.

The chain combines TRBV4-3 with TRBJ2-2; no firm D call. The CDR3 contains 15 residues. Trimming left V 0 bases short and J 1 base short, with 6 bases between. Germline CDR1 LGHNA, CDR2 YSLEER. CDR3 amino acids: CASSQDLGNTGELFF. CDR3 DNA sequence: TGCGCCAGCAGCCAAGACCTAGGGAACACCGGGGAGCTGTTTTTT.

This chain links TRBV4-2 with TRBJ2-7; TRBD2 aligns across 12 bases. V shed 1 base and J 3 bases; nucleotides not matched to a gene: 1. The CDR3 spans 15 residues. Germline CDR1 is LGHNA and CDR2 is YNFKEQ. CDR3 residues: CASSQGTSGVYEQYF. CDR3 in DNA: TGTGCCAGCAGCCAAGGGACTAGCGGGGTCTACGAGCAGTACTTC.

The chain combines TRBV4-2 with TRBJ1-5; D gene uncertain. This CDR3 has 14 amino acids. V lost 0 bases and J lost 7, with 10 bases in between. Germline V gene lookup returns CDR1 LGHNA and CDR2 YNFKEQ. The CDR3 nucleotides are TGTGCCAGCAGCCAAGATTCCGGAGTCCAGCCCCAGCATTTT. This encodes CASSQDSGVQPQHF.

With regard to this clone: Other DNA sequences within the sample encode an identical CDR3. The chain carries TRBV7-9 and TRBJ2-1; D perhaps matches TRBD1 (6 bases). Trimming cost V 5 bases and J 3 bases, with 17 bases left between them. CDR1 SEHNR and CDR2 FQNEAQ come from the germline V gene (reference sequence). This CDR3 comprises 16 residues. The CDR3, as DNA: TGTGCCAGCAGCGCTACAGGGAGCTTAAACTACAATGAGCAGTTCTTC. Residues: CASSATGSLNYNEQFF.